This T cell receptor (beta chain) was recovered during a study of long-term antiretroviral therapy in people with HIV. Study findings and constraints: The study found that diversity rose after ART but stayed below transplant donor controls.

Two or more post-ART PBMC samples, plus at least one pre-ART sample, were available for each donor. Treatment locations for all participants with HIV were in the United States. The samples comprised about 0.95-11 million cryopreserved PBMC ahead of DNA extraction. Sequencing relied on immunoSEQ assay v3.0, run at survey level. TCRdb's table, derived via immunoSEQ multiplex PCR, lists solely in-frame clones and lacks some. The sample has some 9,700 clones, approximately 75% seen once. J was trimmed by 2 bases and V by 6 bases; bases with no gene match: 9. In germline, CDR1 is KGHSH, CDR2 LQKENI. This CDR3 has 17 amino acids. Regarding this clone: The antigen remains undetermined.

This sequence was found in a man aged 40-49 years with HIV. Material: unsorted PBMCs, obtained 0.7 years after starting antiretroviral therapy. V gene TRBV18 combines with J gene TRBJ2-6; TRBD2 matches 8 bases. Written as DNA, the CDR3 is TGTGCCAGCTCCCCGGGAGGGGCAGGACCTGGGGCCAACGTCCTGACTTTC. Translated: CASSPGGAGPGANVLTF.